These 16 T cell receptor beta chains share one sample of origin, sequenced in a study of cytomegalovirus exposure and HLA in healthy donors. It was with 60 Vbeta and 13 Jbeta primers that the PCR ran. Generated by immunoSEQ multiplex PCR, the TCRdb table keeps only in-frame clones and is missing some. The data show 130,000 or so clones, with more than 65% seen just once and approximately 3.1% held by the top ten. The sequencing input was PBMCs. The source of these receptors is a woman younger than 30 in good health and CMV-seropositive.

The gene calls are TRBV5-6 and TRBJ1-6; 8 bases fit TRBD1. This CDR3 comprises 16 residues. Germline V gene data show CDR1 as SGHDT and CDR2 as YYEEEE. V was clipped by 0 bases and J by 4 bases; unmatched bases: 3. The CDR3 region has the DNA TGTGCCAGCAGCTTGGCGGGACAGGTTTATAATTCACCCCTCCACTTT. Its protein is CASSLAGQVYNSPLHF.

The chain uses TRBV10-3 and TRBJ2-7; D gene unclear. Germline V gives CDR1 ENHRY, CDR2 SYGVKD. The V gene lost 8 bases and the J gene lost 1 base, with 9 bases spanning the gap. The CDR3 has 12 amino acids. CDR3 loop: CAISSPSYEQYF. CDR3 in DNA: TGTGCCATCTCGTCTCCTTCCTACGAGCAGTACTTC.

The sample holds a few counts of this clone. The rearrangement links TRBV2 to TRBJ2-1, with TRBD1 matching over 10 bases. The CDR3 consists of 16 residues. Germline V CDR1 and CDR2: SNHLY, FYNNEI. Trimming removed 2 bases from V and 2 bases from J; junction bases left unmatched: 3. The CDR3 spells CASSESTGGPYNEQFF. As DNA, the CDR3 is TGTGCCAGCAGTGAATCGACAGGGGGCCCCTACAATGAGCAGTTCTTC.

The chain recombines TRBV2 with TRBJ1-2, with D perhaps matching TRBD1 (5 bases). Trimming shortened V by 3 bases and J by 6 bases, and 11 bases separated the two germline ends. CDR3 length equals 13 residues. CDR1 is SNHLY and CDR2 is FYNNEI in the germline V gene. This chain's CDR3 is CASSDLGVNGYTF. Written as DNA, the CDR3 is TGTGCCAGCAGTGACTTAGGGGTTAATGGCTACACCTTC.

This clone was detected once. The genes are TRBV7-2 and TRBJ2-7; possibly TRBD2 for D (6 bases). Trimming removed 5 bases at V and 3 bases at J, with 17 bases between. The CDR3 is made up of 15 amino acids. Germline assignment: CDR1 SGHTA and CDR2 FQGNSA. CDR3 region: CASSTGGSKGYEQYF. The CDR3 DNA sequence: TGTGCCAGCAGCACCGGGGGTTCTAAGGGCTACGAGCAGTACTTC.

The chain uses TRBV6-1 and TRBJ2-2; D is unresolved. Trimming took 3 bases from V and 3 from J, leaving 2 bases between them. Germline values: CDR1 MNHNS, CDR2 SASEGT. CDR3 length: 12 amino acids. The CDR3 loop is CASSDYTGELFF. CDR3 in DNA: TGTGCCAGCAGTGACTACACCGGGGAGCTGTTTTTT.

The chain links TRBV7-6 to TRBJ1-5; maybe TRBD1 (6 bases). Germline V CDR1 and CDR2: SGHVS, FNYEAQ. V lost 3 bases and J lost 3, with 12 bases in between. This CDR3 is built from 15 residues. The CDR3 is CASSFFAGDNQPQHF. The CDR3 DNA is TGTGCCAGCAGCTTCTTTGCAGGGGACAATCAGCCCCAGCATTTT.

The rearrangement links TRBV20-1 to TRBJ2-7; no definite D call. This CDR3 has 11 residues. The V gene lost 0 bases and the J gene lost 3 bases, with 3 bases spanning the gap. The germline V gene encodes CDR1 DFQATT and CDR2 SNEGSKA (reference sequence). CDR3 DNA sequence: TGCAGTGCTAGAGACGTCTACGAGCAGTACTTC. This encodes CSARDVYEQYF.

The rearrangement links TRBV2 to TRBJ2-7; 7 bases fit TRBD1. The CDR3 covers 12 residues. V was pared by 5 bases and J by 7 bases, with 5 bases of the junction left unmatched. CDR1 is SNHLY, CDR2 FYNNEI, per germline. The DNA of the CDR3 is TGTGCCAGCAGTCGACAGGGCGCAGAGCAGTACTTC. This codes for CASSRQGAEQYF.

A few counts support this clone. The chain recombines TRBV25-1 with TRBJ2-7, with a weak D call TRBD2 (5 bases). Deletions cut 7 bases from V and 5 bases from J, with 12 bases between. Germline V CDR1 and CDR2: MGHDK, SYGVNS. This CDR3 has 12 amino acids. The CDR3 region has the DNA TGTGCCAGCACGGGGAGAAAGGACGAGCAGTACTTC. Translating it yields CASTGRKDEQYF.

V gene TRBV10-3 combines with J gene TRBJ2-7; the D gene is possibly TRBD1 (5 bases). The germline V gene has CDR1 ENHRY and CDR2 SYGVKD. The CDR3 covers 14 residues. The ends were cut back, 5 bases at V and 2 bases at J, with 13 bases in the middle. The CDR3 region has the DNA TGTGCCATCAGTCTACAGGACGGACCCTACGAGCAGTACTTC. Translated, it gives CAISLQDGPYEQYF.

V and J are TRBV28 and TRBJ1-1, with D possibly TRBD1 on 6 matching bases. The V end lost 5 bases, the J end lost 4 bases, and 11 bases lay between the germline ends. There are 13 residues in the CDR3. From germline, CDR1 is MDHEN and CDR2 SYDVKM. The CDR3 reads CASSPGEPTEAFF. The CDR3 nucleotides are TGTGCCAGCAGTCCAGGGGAACCCACTGAAGCTTTCTTT.

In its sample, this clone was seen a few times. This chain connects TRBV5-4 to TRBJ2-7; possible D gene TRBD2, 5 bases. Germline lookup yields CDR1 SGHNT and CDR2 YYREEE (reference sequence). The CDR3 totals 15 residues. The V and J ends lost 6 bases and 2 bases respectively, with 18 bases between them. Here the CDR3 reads CASTLGAALPYEQYF. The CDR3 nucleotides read TGTGCCAGCACCTTAGGAGCGGCGCTGCCCTACGAGCAGTACTTC.

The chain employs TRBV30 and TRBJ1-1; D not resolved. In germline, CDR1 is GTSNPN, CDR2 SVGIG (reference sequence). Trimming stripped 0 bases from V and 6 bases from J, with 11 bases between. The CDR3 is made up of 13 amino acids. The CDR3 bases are TGTGCCTGGAGTGTGGGAGACACTTCTGAAGCTTTCTTT. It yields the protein CAWSVGDTSEAFF.

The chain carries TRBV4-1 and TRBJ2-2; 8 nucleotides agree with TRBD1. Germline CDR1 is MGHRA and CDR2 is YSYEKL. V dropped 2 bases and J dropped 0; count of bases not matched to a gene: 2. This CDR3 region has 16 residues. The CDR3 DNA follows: TGCGCCAGCAGCCAAAGGACAGGGCCGAACACCGGGGAGCTGTTTTTT. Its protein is CASSQRTGPNTGELFF.

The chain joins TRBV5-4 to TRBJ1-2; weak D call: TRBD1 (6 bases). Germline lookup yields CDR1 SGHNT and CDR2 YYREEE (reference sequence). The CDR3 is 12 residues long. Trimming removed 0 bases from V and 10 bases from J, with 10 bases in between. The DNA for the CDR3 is TGTGCCAGCAGCTTGGACGGGGACATCTACACCTTC. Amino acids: CASSLDGDIYTF.